This TCR beta chain comes out of a study of identifying expanded T cells in peripheral blood. Study-wide results and limits: Over approximately two and four weeks, about 17 and 20 clones changed, versus approximately 1.1 between replicates.

A few counts support this clone. Its matching antigen is unknown. Libraries were prepared by immunoSEQ multiplex PCR; TCRdb keeps only in-frame clonotypes and omits some of them. Of about 50,000 clones listed, roughly 82% were seen once; the top ten hold around 15%. V was cut by 3 bases and J by 7 bases, with 4 bases left in between. This CDR3 comprises 11 residues. Germline lookup yields CDR1 SGDLS and CDR2 YYNGEE. The rearrangement joins TRBV9 to TRBJ2-2; no definite D call. Sequences were obtained from blood. The sequence came from a person between 18 and 75 years old in good health. The CDR3 DNA sequence: TGTGCCAGCAGCGAAAGCGGGGAGCTGTTTTTT. Encoded protein: CASSESGELFF.